Listed below are T cell receptor beta chains from one sample, sequenced in a study of blood T cell repertoires in COVID-19. The protocol was immunoSEQ multiplex PCR, while the TCRdb copy is restricted to in-frame clones and leaves out a portion. The sample contains roughly 58,000 clones, roughly 70% of which appear only once. The material sequenced was PBMCs or T cells enriched from blood (not recorded which). The receptors derive from a woman aged 55-70 years who had been exposed to COVID-19. The CDR3 runs from the conserved cysteine through the conserved F or W. The D gene is left open where the match is weak. Only part of the rows carry a size: once, few, many, or a class if the clone is expanded.

>TRBJ1-2|-|-|TRBV4-1
TGCGCCAGCAGCCAAGATATGGCGGGGGATCCTAACTATGGCTACACCTTC
CASSQDMAGDPNYGYTF
>TRBJ1-2|-|TRBD1|TRBV30
TGTGCCTGGAGTCGGGACAGGGGAGACTATGGCTACACCTTC
CAWSRDRGDYGYTF
>TRBJ1-3|-|-|TRBV2
TGTGCCAGCAAGGGACCAACGGGGGAGACCATATATTTT
CASKGPTGETIYF
>TRBJ1-1|-|-|TRBV7-2
TGTGCCAGCAGCCCTTGGGCAGGGCCCACTGAAGCTTTCTTT
CASSPWAGPTEAFF
>TRBJ1-1|-|-|TRBV28
TGTGCCAGCAGTTCCGGGGTAAACACTGAAGCTTTCTTT
CASSSGVNTEAFF
>TRBJ1-1|-|-|TRBV19
TGTGCCAGTAGGGAGCAGGCAAGAGGGAATTACATGAACACTGAAGCTTTCTTT
CASREQARGNYMNTEAFF
>TRBJ2-5|few|TRBD1|TRBV4-1
TGCGCCAGCAGGTACACCGGGACAGGGGAAGAGACCCAGTACTTC
CASRYTGTGEETQYF
>TRBJ2-1|-|TRBD2|TRBV7-2
TGTGCCAGCAGCGGGACTAGCGGGATGGCTGAGCAGTTCTTC
CASSGTSGMAEQFF
>TRBJ1-3|-|-|TRBV18
TGTGCCAGCTCACCAGAGGGAAGGAACACCATATATTTT
CASSPEGRNTIYF
>TRBJ2-1|-|TRBD2|TRBV2
TGTGCCAGCAGTGTGAGCGGGACCTCCTACAATGAGCAGTTCTTC
CASSVSGTSYNEQFF
>TRBJ1-3|few|-|TRBV9
TGTGCCAGCAGCGTAGAGTGGGGAGCTGGAAACACCATATATTTT
CASSVEWGAGNTIYF
>TRBJ1-4|-|-|TRBV28
TGTGCCAGCAGTTTGGGGCTTGGGGCTAATGAAAAACTGTTTTTT
CASSLGLGANEKLFF
>TRBJ1-5|many|TRBD1|TRBV27
TGTGCCAGCAGCACGACAGGGGGCGGGAATCAGCCCCAGCATTTT
CASSTTGGGNQPQHF
>TRBJ1-1|-|-|TRBV6-5
TGTGCCAGCAGTTACGCTCAGGGCTGGGCTGAAGCTTTCTTT
CASSYAQGWAEAFF
>TRBJ1-1|few|-|TRBV7-9
TGTGCCAGCAGCTTAAGTGAGGGCGCTGAAGCTTTCTTT
CASSLSEGAEAFF
>TRBJ2-2|once|TRBD1|TRBV24-1
TGTGCCACCAGTCTGGGGACAGCGAACACCGGGGAGCTGTTTTTT
CATSLGTANTGELFF
>TRBJ2-7|-|-|TRBV3-1/TRBV3-2
TGTGCCAGCAGCCAGGACAGCTTCTCCTACGAGCAGTACTTC
CASSQDSFSYEQYF
>TRBJ2-4|-|-|TRBV6-1
TGTGCCAGCAGTGAAGCCCATGCCAAAAACATTCAGTACTTC
CASSEAHAKNIQYF
>TRBJ1-2|few|TRBD1|TRBV27
TGTGCCAGCAGTGTGAGAGGACAGGGGGGACAGTATGGCTACACCTTC
CASSVRGQGGQYGYTF
>TRBJ2-2|-|-|TRBV29-1
TGCAGCGTTAACAGGGACACCGGGGAGCTGTTTTTT
CSVNRDTGELFF
>TRBJ1-1|-|TRBD1|TRBV7-2
TGTGCCAGCAGCTTAATACAGGGGATCAACACTGAAGCTTTCTTT
CASSLIQGINTEAFF
>TRBJ1-5|-|-|TRBV2
TGTGCCAGCAGCACTACCTACAATCAGCCCCAGCATTTT
CASSTTYNQPQHF
>TRBJ2-2|-|TRBD2|TRBV2
TGTGCCAGCAGTGAAGGGTGGCGGGGGATGAACACCGGGGAGCTGTTTTTT
CASSEGWRGMNTGELFF
>TRBJ2-3|-|-|TRBV30
TGTGCCTGCTCCGGGGCAGATACGCAGTATTTT
CACSGADTQYF
>TRBJ2-1|-|-|TRBV5-4
TGTGCCAGCAGCTCCCCGGGTGACAATGAGCAGTTCTTC
CASSSPGDNEQFF
>TRBJ2-7|-|TRBD1|TRBV11-3
TGTGCCAGCAGCTATAGCCGGGGACAGGAGGGCGAGCAGTACTTC
CASSYSRGQEGEQYF
>TRBJ2-5|-|-|TRBV6-2/TRBV6-3
TGTGCCAGCAGTTTGGGAGAAGAGACCCAGTACTTC
CASSLGEETQYF
>TRBJ1-4|-|-|TRBV30
TGTGCCTGGAGCCCCGGGTTGCGGGGTGAAAAACTGTTTTTT
CAWSPGLRGEKLFF
>TRBJ1-1|-|TRBD1|TRBV10-3
TGTGCCATCAGGCGACAGGGCAAGAACACTGAAGCTTTCTTT
CAIRRQGKNTEAFF
>TRBJ2-3|-|TRBD1|TRBV19
TGTGCCAGTAGTAAGGGGGCCACAGATACGCAGTATTTT
CASSKGATDTQYF